What follows are 15 T cell receptor beta chains derived from one specimen sequenced in a study of cytomegalovirus exposure and HLA in healthy donors. Vbeta (60) and Jbeta (13) primers were used in the PCR. This table comes from immunoSEQ multiplex PCR, and its TCRdb copy is limited to in-frame clones, with some not included. Altogether approximately 110,000 clones are present, 15% being singletons, with the ten largest covering 1.5% to 2%. What was sequenced was PBMCs. The receptors derive from a woman aged 18-35 years in good health and CMV-seronegative.

This clone was detected only a few times. V gene TRBV7-8 combines with J gene TRBJ1-5, with TRBD1 matching 12 bases. The V segment lost 3 bases and the J segment 6 bases; nucleotides outside the gene matches: 9. Germline CDR1 SGHVS, CDR2 FQNEAQ. CDR3 size: 17 residues. This chain's CDR3 is CASSLTGQGAVGQPQHF. CDR3 sequence (DNA): TGTGCCAGCAGCTTGACGGGACAGGGGGCCGTGGGTCAGCCCCAGCATTTT.

This clone was found a few times. The chain couples TRBV5-4 to TRBJ2-6; D not certain. V dropped 3 bases and J dropped 4 bases, with 14 bases sitting between them. The CDR3 extends over 16 amino acids. Germline V CDR1 and CDR2: SGHNT, YYREEE (reference sequence). The DNA of the CDR3 is TGTGCCAGCAGCTCTCCTCAAACTCTGGGGGCCAACGTCCTGACTTTC. Encoded protein: CASSSPQTLGANVLTF.

This chain connects TRBV28 to TRBJ1-1; D is unclear. Trimming took off 5 bases at V and 0 bases at J, with 7 bases between the two ends. The germline gives CDR1 MDHEN, CDR2 SYDVKM. The CDR3 is 13 residues long. CDR3 loop: CASSIQMNTEAFF. CDR3 in DNA: TGTGCCAGCAGTATACAGATGAACACTGAAGCTTTCTTT.

This clone was observed a few times. The CDR3 DNA is TGTGCCAGCAGGAACCACAGGGAGATCTACGAGCAGTACTTC. Encoded protein: CASRNHREIYEQYF. The rearrangement uses TRBV28 and TRBJ2-7; a weak D match, TRBD1 (6 bases). Trimming took off 6 bases at V and 3 bases at J, with 15 bases between the two ends. Germline V gene lookup returns CDR1 MDHEN and CDR2 SYDVKM. There are 14 residues in the CDR3.

A few counts support this clone. The chain carries TRBV5-1 and TRBJ2-5; maybe TRBD1 (5 bases). The CDR3 sequence is 15 residues long. Germline loops: CDR1 SGHRS, CDR2 YFSETQ. The ends were cut back, 3 bases at V and 2 bases at J, with 14 bases in the middle. CDR3 in amino acids: CASSSAGLDQETQYF. CDR3 DNA: TGCGCCAGCAGCTCCGCAGGGCTTGATCAAGAGACCCAGTACTTC.

The CDR3: CASSPRQPQETQYF. The CDR3 DNA reads TGCGCCAGCAGCCCTAGACAGCCCCAAGAGACCCAGTACTTC. The chain is built from TRBV5-1 and TRBJ2-5, with D perhaps TRBD1 (5 bases). The V gene lost 4 bases and the J gene lost 1 base, with 11 bases spanning the gap. CDR3 size: 14 residues. The germline gives CDR1 SGHRS, CDR2 YFSETQ.

The V and J genes are TRBV2 and TRBJ2-7, with 12 positions matching TRBD2. J was trimmed by 1 base and V by 11 bases; bases with no gene match: 3. CDR1 and CDR2 (germline): SNHLY, FYNNEI. The CDR3 extends over 13 amino acids. In nucleotides, the CDR3 is TGTGCCGGTGGACTAGCGGGATCCTACGAGCAGTACTTC. Its protein product is CAGGLAGSYEQYF. The whole variable domain, filled in from reference TRBV2 and TRBJ2-7, reads EPEVTQTPSHQVTQMGQEVILRCVPISNHLYFYWYRQILGQKVEFLVSFYNNEISEKSEIFDDQFSVERPDGSNFTLKIRSTKLEDSAMYFCAGGLAGSYEQYFGPGTRLTVT.

This clone was counted only a few times. CDR3 protein: CASSPSGGGYTGELFF. The CDR3 nucleotides read TGTGCCAGCAGCCCCTCCGGTGGAGGGTACACCGGGGAGCTGTTTTTT. The chain has TRBV7-3 and TRBJ2-2; tentatively, D is TRBD2 (6 bases). Germline CDR1 SGHTA, CDR2 FQGTGA. V was cut by 5 bases and J by 3 bases, with 16 bases left in between. CDR3 length equals 16 residues.

The V gene is TRBV28, the J gene TRBJ2-7, with 10 positions matching TRBD1. Looked up from germline, CDR1 is MDHEN and CDR2 is SYDVKM. V shed 6 bases and J 6 bases; nucleotides not matched to a gene: 8. CDR3 length equals 14 residues. CDR3 DNA: TGTGCCAGCAGAACCGGGACAGGGGCCCCCGAGCAGTACTTC. It encodes CASRTGTGAPEQYF. Full variable domain (missing parts from reference TRBV28 and TRBJ2-7): DVKVTQSSRYLVKRTGEKVFLECVQDMDHENMFWYRQDPGLGLRLIYFSYDVKMKEKGDIPEGYSVSREKKERFSLILESASTNQTSMYLCASRTGTGAPEQYFGPGTRLTVT.

This clone has more than one count but fewer than ten. The chain couples TRBV7-6 to TRBJ2-7; 8 positions match TRBD2. From germline, CDR1 is SGHVS and CDR2 FNYEAQ. This CDR3 contains 16 residues. Trimming cost V 1 base and J 5 bases; bases outside gene matches: 10. CDR3 nucleotides: TGTGCCAGCAGCTTAGTCCCCGCGGGAGGCCGGAACGAGCAGTACTTC. Translating it yields CASSLVPAGGRNEQYF.

This chain connects TRBV18 to TRBJ2-1; D unclear. CDR3 length: 13 amino acids. V gave up 3 bases and J gave up 7 bases, with 10 bases separating them. The germline V gene encodes CDR1 KGHSH and CDR2 LQKENI. The CDR3 sequence: CASSPVTSNEQFF. The CDR3 nucleotides are TGTGCCAGCTCACCTGTGACAAGTAATGAGCAGTTCTTC.

This clone was seen more than once but under ten times. The chain couples TRBV5-4 to TRBJ2-1, with 11 bases that match TRBD2. This CDR3 is 16 amino acids long. CDR1 is SGHNT, CDR2 YYREEE, per germline (reference sequence). The ends lost 0 bases at V and 4 bases at J; junction bases unmatched: 3. CDR3 in amino acids: CASSLDSSGGYNEQFF. For the CDR3, the DNA is TGTGCCAGCAGCTTGGATTCTAGCGGGGGGTACAATGAGCAGTTCTTC.

V gene TRBV15 combines with J gene TRBJ2-6, with a possible D match to TRBD2 (6 bases). V gave up 1 base and J gave up 0 bases, with 19 bases separating them. The germline CDR1 and CDR2 sequences are LNHNV and YYDKDF (reference sequence). The CDR3 is made up of 20 amino acids. For the CDR3, the DNA is TGTGCCACCAGCAGAGGTTCTTTTGTGGACTACTACTCTGGGGCCAACGTCCTGACTTTC. Amino acids: CATSRGSFVDYYSGANVLTF.

This clone came up a few times. This rearrangement joins TRBV28 to TRBJ1-5, with D perhaps TRBD1 (5 bases). CDR1 and CDR2 (germline): MDHEN, SYDVKM. Trimming pared 7 bases from V and 4 bases from J, leaving 14 bases between. CDR3 size: 14 residues. The CDR3 spells CASTRAGSNQPQHF. CDR3 nucleotide sequence: TGTGCCAGCACCAGGGCAGGATCAAATCAGCCCCAGCATTTT.

The rearrangement uses TRBV28 and TRBJ1-1; D call uncertain. Trimming stripped 7 bases from V and 0 bases from J, with 9 bases between. The CDR3 is 13 amino acids. Germline-derived CDR1 and CDR2 are MDHEN and SYDVKM. The CDR3 DNA reads as TGTGCCAGCACTCCGAGCATGAACACTGAAGCTTTCTTT. Amino acid sequence: CASTPSMNTEAFF.